These T cell receptor beta chains were read from a single sample in a study of T cells in tuberculosis. Data came from immunoSEQ multiplex PCR; TCRdb stores just in-frame clones and leaves some out. The table includes some 34,000 clones, 97% detected once. Sequenced input: PBMCs. These receptors were taken from a donor between 10 and 35 years old with latent tuberculosis or without tuberculosis infection. Each CDR3 is given without its conserved first and last residue. The order of the fields is V gene, clone size, D gene, J gene, CDR3 protein. A D gene is named only where the DNA matches it firmly. Clone size is shown for a subset of rows, as once, few, many or a class of expanded clone.

TRBV6-5,NA,NA,TRBJ1-1,ASGRELTEAF
TRBV28,NA,NA,TRBJ1-4,ASSLYGALNEKLF
TRBV6-1,NA,NA,TRBJ1-1,ASSHLQVLNTEAF
TRBV5-1,once,NA,TRBJ2-3,ASSSNGGWADTQY
TRBV19,NA,TRBD2,TRBJ2-7,ASKGGGAKEQY
TRBV20-1,NA,TRBD1,TRBJ1-4,SASSGGKLF
TRBV19,NA,NA,TRBJ1-1,ASSIVHGTPEAF
TRBV5-8,NA,TRBD1,TRBJ1-1,ASSLVVAGGVEAF
TRBV28,once,TRBD2,TRBJ2-3,ASSRSGGGATQY
TRBV19,once,TRBD1,TRBJ2-7,ASSTGTGSYEQY
TRBV2,NA,NA,TRBJ1-3,ASSSYSGNTIY
TRBV2,NA,NA,TRBJ1-2,ASSDGGLVGYT
TRBV29-1,NA,TRBD1,TRBJ1-2,SVYGTGNYGYT
TRBV5-1,NA,TRBD2,TRBJ2-7,ASSWRTSVTYEQY
TRBV5-6,once,NA,TRBJ1-3,ASNNQGSGNTIY
TRBV2,NA,TRBD1,TRBJ2-2,ASSVDRVGTGELF
TRBV15,NA,TRBD1,TRBJ1-3,ATSRNRDSGNTIY
TRBV7-2,NA,NA,TRBJ1-2,ASSLYRSDGYT
TRBV5-8,NA,TRBD2,TRBJ2-5,ASSLSSGRQTQY
TRBV5-4,once,TRBD2,TRBJ2-2,ASSVGLAVNTGELF
TRBV7-2,NA,TRBD1,TRBJ2-7,ASSSPGQPYEQY
TRBV11-2,NA,TRBD1,TRBJ1-1,ASSQSQGDAEAF
TRBV7-2,NA,TRBD1,TRBJ1-1,ASSQRTGGILATEAF
TRBV30,NA,TRBD1,TRBJ1-4,ASDDPTGSIFEKLF
TRBV5-4,NA,NA,TRBJ2-7,ASSPWRGEQY
TRBV5-6,NA,NA,TRBJ1-2,ASSPNTGWHGYT
TRBV5-4,NA,NA,TRBJ1-1,ASSGQQGRSTEAF
TRBV19,NA,NA,TRBJ2-1,ASSIDRGRLPGNEQF
TRBV28,NA,TRBD1,TRBJ1-1,ASSSMDRAVTEAF
TRBV18,NA,NA,TRBJ1-2,ASSPTPTGYYGYT
TRBV11-2,NA,NA,TRBJ1-5,ASSLSTGGNQPQH
TRBV21-1,NA,NA,TRBJ2-7,ASSNSSGTYEQY
TRBV10-3,NA,TRBD2,TRBJ2-5,AISELAGGSETQY
TRBV2,NA,TRBD1,TRBJ2-2,ASRQGYTGELF
TRBV5-1,NA,NA,TRBJ2-3,ASSLVPGDTQY
TRBV25-1,once,NA,TRBJ1-1,ASSEYEVNTEAF
TRBV6-1,NA,TRBD1,TRBJ2-7,ASSGDRGNFYEQY
TRBV5-6,NA,NA,TRBJ2-7,ASSRMSHEQY
TRBV6-1,NA,TRBD2,TRBJ2-7,ASSEEASGILSYEQY
TRBV11-3,NA,TRBD1,TRBJ1-3,ASSSATGAGNTIY
TRBV28,NA,NA,TRBJ2-7,ASRLEPSYEQY
TRBV7-6,NA,NA,TRBJ2-7,ASSLRGNEQY